Each of the 11 T cell receptor beta chains below was sequenced from the same sample in a study of graft-versus-host responses after intestinal transplantation. Their cognate antigens are unknown. Here immunoSEQ multiplex PCR was the method, and the copy in TCRdb shows in-frame clones only, minus some. The table includes some 100,000 clones, around 93% detected once. The specimen was unstimulated CD8+ T cells sorted from spleen or lymph node cells, collected before transplant. These receptors were taken from a human donor who was the organ donor for an intestinal transplant.

The chain couples TRBV27 to TRBJ2-2; TRBD2 aligns across 15 bases. With V trimmed by 0 bases and J by 4 bases, 9 bases remained unmatched. The CDR3 consists of 20 residues. The germline V gene encodes CDR1 MNHEY and CDR2 SMNVEV (reference sequence). In DNA form, the CDR3 reads TGTGCCAGCAGTTTATCTCCCGGACTAGCGGGAGGGCCGGGCACCGGGGAGCTGTTTTTT. This encodes CASSLSPGLAGGPGTGELFF.

The chain has TRBV11-2 and TRBJ2-5, with a possible D match to TRBD2 (5 bases). V was pared by 3 bases and J by 2 bases, with 19 bases between. Germline lookup yields CDR1 SGHAT and CDR2 FQNNGV. The CDR3 has 17 residues. The CDR3 sequence is CASSFGLLGDRQETQYF. The CDR3 bases are TGTGCCAGCAGCTTTGGACTCCTGGGAGATAGGCAAGAGACCCAGTACTTC.

This sequence joins TRBV11-2 and TRBJ1-1; no clear D. V was pared by 1 base and J by 4 bases, with 7 bases between. CDR3 length equals 13 residues. Germline lookup yields CDR1 SGHAT and CDR2 FQNNGV. CDR3 nucleotide sequence: TGTGCCAGCAGCTTAGGGGCGGGCACTGAAGCTTTCTTT. The encoded protein is CASSLGAGTEAFF.

V gene TRBV27 combines with J gene TRBJ2-1; 8 bases are a match to TRBD2. Per germline, CDR1 MNHEY and CDR2 SMNVEV (reference sequence). Trimming cost V 0 bases and J 4 bases; bases outside gene matches: 2. The CDR3 covers 15 residues. CDR3 in amino acids: CASSLSSGTYNEQFF. DNA for the CDR3: TGTGCCAGCAGTTTATCTAGCGGGACGTACAATGAGCAGTTCTTC.

This chain joins TRBV6-1 and TRBJ1-5; no clear D gene. The CDR3 is 15 residues long. CDR1 MNHNS and CDR2 SASEGT come from the germline V gene. Trimming shortened V by 2 bases and J by 7 bases, and 15 bases separated the two germline ends. The CDR3 sequence is CASSELRDLGQPQHF. As DNA, the CDR3 is TGTGCCAGCAGTGAATTGCGGGATTTAGGACAGCCCCAGCATTTT.

The rearrangement uses TRBV29-1 and TRBJ2-1, with D perhaps matching TRBD2 (5 bases). Germline lookup yields CDR1 SQVTM and CDR2 ANQGSEA. V was clipped by 4 bases and J by 6 bases, with 25 bases between them. The CDR3 loop spans 17 amino acids. CDR3 sequence: CSVGHLRLANQFNEQFF. For the CDR3, the DNA is TGCAGCGTTGGGCATCTTAGGTTAGCGAATCAGTTCAATGAGCAGTTCTTC.

The V and J genes are TRBV28 and TRBJ1-1; no firm D call. Deletions cut 5 bases from V and 4 bases from J, with 11 bases between. Germline V gives CDR1 MDHEN, CDR2 SYDVKM. The CDR3 is 13 amino acids. For the CDR3, the DNA is TGTGCCAGCAGTCCGTGGGAGAGCACTGAAGCTTTCTTT. Translated, it gives CASSPWESTEAFF.

The rearrangement links TRBV11-2 to TRBJ1-1; TRBD1 matches 7 bases. CDR1 and CDR2 from the germline V gene are SGHAT and FQNNGV. This CDR3 spans 15 amino acids. V dropped 7 bases and J dropped 5; count of bases not matched to a gene: 13. The CDR3 nucleotides read TGTGCCAGCAATAAGGACAGGACTGGCTGGACTGAAGCTTTCTTT. This codes for CASNKDRTGWTEAFF. The whole variable domain, remainder taken from reference TRBV11-2 and TRBJ1-1, is EAGVAQSPRYKIIEKRQSVAFWCNPISGHATLYWYQQILGQGPKLLIQFQNNGVVDDSQLPKDRFSAERLKGVDSTLKIQPAKLEDSAVYLCASNKDRTGWTEAFFGQGTRLTVV.

The chain is built from TRBV4-1 and TRBJ2-3; possibly TRBD2 for D (5 bases). Germline V gives CDR1 MGHRA, CDR2 YSYEKL. The CDR3 has 16 residues. V was clipped by 0 bases and J by 0 bases, with 10 bases between them. CDR3 bases: TGCGCCAGCAGCCAAGACGGGGATCTGAGCACAGATACGCAGTATTTT. It yields the protein CASSQDGDLSTDTQYF.

This clone has just one count. The V gene is TRBV10-3, the J gene TRBJ2-5; 9 nucleotides align to TRBD2. V dropped 3 bases and J dropped 2; count of bases not matched to a gene: 7. This CDR3 comprises 16 residues. From germline, CDR1 is ENHRY and CDR2 SYGVKD. CDR3 amino acids: CAISDGQRGVQETQYF. CDR3 sequence (DNA): TGTGCCATCAGTGACGGTCAGCGGGGGGTACAAGAGACCCAGTACTTC.

The chain joins TRBV7-9 to TRBJ2-1; D may be TRBD2 (6 bases). The CDR3 has 15 residues. Germline CDR1 SEHNR, CDR2 FQNEAQ (reference sequence). V lost 5 bases and J lost 0, with 11 bases in between. DNA for the CDR3: TGTGCCAGCAGCCGCAGACTAGACTCCTACAATGAGCAGTTCTTC. Its translation: CASSRRLDSYNEQFF. Supplemented by reference TRBV7-9 and TRBJ2-1, the full variable domain reads DTGVSQNPRHKITKRGQNVTFRCDPISEHNRLYWYRQTLGQGPEFLTYFQNEAQLEKSRLLSDRFSAERPKGSFSTLEIQRTEQGDSAMYLCASSRRLDSYNEQFFGPGTRLTVL.